The following is a T cell receptor (beta chain) sequence with its context. The source of the sample is a study of cytomegalovirus exposure and HLA in healthy donors. Germline V CDR1 and CDR2: LGHNA, YNFKEQ. There are 18 residues in the CDR3. Trimming pared 2 bases from V and 0 bases from J, leaving 16 bases between. The PCR contained 60 Vbeta and 13 Jbeta primers. TCRdb's copy holds only in-frame clones and misses some; the assay was immunoSEQ multiplex PCR. The repertoire holds approximately 190,000 clones, with more than 75% as singletons. What was sequenced was PBMCs. This clonotype was obtained from a woman aged 50 to 65 in good health and CMV-seropositive. The genes are TRBV4-2 and TRBJ2-2, with D tentatively TRBD2 (6 bases). The DNA for the CDR3 is TGTGCCAGCAGCCAAACCCAGACTAGTACCGCGAACACCGGGGAGCTGTTTTTT. Its translation: CASSQTQTSTANTGELFF.